Sequencing of this T cell receptor beta chain was carried out in a study of cytomegalovirus exposure and HLA in healthy donors. Overall study findings and caveats: Using the classifier, cytomegalovirus status was reportedly diagnosed with high specificity and sensitivity. Roughly uniform depth of sequencing across donors was assumed in presence/absence analyses. Earlier analysis yielded a pattern in which most TCR beta V segments were productive about 87% or about 30% of the time. In vitro data verified a few CMV-associated chains as specific for CMV antigens.

Use of 60 Vbeta and 13 Jbeta primers characterized the PCR. Here immunoSEQ multiplex PCR was the method, and the copy in TCRdb shows in-frame clones only, minus some. The sample records about 64,000 clones, less than 80% being singletons. With V trimmed by 0 bases and J by 5 bases, 9 bases remained unmatched. From germline, CDR1 is MGHRA and CDR2 YSYEKL. The CDR3 sequence is 16 residues long. Turning to this clone: Antigen specificity is unknown.

The source of this sequence is a woman in her forties or fifties in good health and CMV-seronegative. The J gene is TRBJ2-5, the V gene TRBV4-1, with TRBD2 matching over 7 bases. What was sequenced was PBMCs. This CDR3 is CASSQEGGGGMETQYF. In DNA, the CDR3 is TGCGCCAGCAGCCAAGAGGGGGGGGGAGGTATGGAGACCCAGTACTTC.